This passage covers 32 T cell receptor delta chains from one sample sequenced in a study of γδ T cells in repeated Plasmodium falciparum infection. TCRdb reanalysed the multiplex PCR reads with CATT. The data show around 50,000 delta-chain clones, 1.9% seen once. Gammadelta T cells were flow-sorted from PBMC into Vgamma9/Vdelta2+ and Vdelta2-negative populations for bulk analysis. Sample: gamma-delta T cells from blood. The source is a pool of human donors (malaria-infected and uninfected, not separated).

This clone was counted a few times. The likely explanation is a read error, given a far larger clone one base away. The sample has other DNA sequences that encode this CDR3 too. The V gene call reads TRDV1; no J gene was called; TRDD3 reflects the table's D call only, with no check against the DNA. This CDR3 region has 20 residues. Germline CDR1 TSWWSYY, CDR2 QGS. The CDR3 sequence is CALGEILWGLGGDIADKLIF. The CDR3 DNA follows: TGTGCTCTTGGGGAAATTTTATGGGGTCTAGGAGGGGATATTGCCGATAAACTCATTTTT.

In its sample, this clone was seen many times. A far more abundant clone sits one base away, making this likely a read error. Other DNA sequences from this sample encode an identical CDR3 as well. J is TRDJ1 and V is TRDV1; 8 nucleotides line up with TRDD3. No J gene was available from TCRdb, and it was assigned here by a germline match of the DNA. Germline CDR1 reads TSWWSYY; CDR2 reads QGS. The V gene end was trimmed by 3 bases and the J gene end by 2 bases; junction bases not matched to a gene: 14. This CDR3 has 18 amino acids. This CDR3 is CALGERGAGILGTDKLIF. CDR3 coding DNA: TGTGCTCTTGGGGAGCGTGGAGCGGGGATACTGGGTACCGATAAACTCATCTTT.

A remark on this clone: This probably arose from a read error, given a far larger clone one base away. The same CDR3 is also encoded by other DNA sequences in this sample. This chain uses TRDV2 with TRDJ1; TRDD3 agrees at 9 bases. TCRdb carries no J gene annotation; the J gene was assigned here by matching the DNA with germline. This CDR3 region has 14 residues. Germline V gene lookup returns CDR1 GEAIGNYY and CDR2 EKD. This CDR3 reads CACFVLGDTDKLIF. The CDR3 bases are TGTGCCTGTTTTGTACTGGGGGACACCGACAAACTCATCTTT.

This clone appeared a few times. This DNA's translation differs at residue 6 from TCRdb's protein, which comes from a much larger clone; a read error is likely, and the protein shown is translated from the DNA. This rearrangement joins TRDV1 to TRDJ1; 12 bases line up with TRDD3. As TCRdb names no J gene, one was assigned here on the basis of a DNA match to germline. This CDR3 spans 24 amino acids. CDR1 TSWWSYY and CDR2 QGS come from the germline V gene. V lost 2 bases to trimming and J lost 0 bases; unmatched junction nucleotides: 25. The CDR3 DNA is TGTGCTCTTGGGGAAGGGACCCCTTACCGGCCCTTGTACTGGGGGATACTCTACACCGATAAACTCATCTTT. Residues: CALGEGTPYRPLYWGILYTDKLIF.

A remark on this clone: The protein that TCRdb holds for this DNA derives from a much larger clone and differs from the translated DNA at residue 4, which likely indicates a read error; the protein shown here is translated from the DNA. The chain joins TRDV3 to TRDJ1; D might be TRDD2 (9 bases). TCRdb offers no J gene call, so here the DNA was matched to germline to obtain one. The CDR3 runs 20 residues. Trimming removed 2 bases at V and 9 bases at J, with 40 bases between. Germline assignment: CDR1 TVYSNPD and CDR2 GDNSRS (reference sequence). CDR3 amino acids: CAFGAFLHFPELGGPGELIF. The CDR3 DNA reads as TGTGCCTTTGGTGCCTTCCTACATTTTCCAGAACTGGGGGGCCCCGGCGAACTCATCTTT.

The chain employs TRDV1 and TRDJ1; TRDD3 matches at 7 bases. As TCRdb names no J gene, one was assigned here on the basis of a DNA match to germline. The CDR3 totals 25 residues. Unmatched junction bases numbered 32, after V lost 1 base and J lost 0 bases. CDR1 is TSWWSYY, CDR2 QGS, per germline. Written as DNA, the CDR3 is TGTGCTCTTGGGGAACCCCATTTTTCCCTGATCTGGGGGTTGAGGAGGAGGAGGTACACCGATAAACTCATCTTT. It specifies CALGEPHFSLIWGLRRRRYTDKLIF.

To note about this clone: It differs at one base from a far larger clone, so likely a read error. The same CDR3 arises from other DNA sequences in this sample as well. This rearrangement joins TRDV3 to TRDJ1, with 8 positions matching TRDD2. The length of the CDR3 is 16 residues. V trimming: 2 bases; J trimming: 0 bases; junction bases outside the gene matches: 11. Germline V gene sequence: CDR1 TVYSNPD, CDR2 GDNSRS (reference sequence). CDR3 nucleotides: TGTGCCTTTCGCTTCCTACTAGGACTTTACACCGATAAACTCATCTTT. Encoded protein: CAFRFLLGLYTDKLIF.

This clone was recorded at least ten times. This likely traces to a read error, being one base from a far larger clone. Other DNA sequences of this sample code for an identical CDR3. V gene TRDV1 combines with J gene TRDJ2; 8 nucleotides agree with TRDD3. TCRdb is silent on the J gene; assignment here came from matching the DNA to germline. The germline gives CDR1 TSWWSYY, CDR2 QGS. The CDR3 covers 16 residues. J lost 8 bases, V lost 1 base, and 9 bases had no gene match. CDR3 DNA: TGTGCTCTTGGGGAACGAGGGATACGTTTAGCGGCACAACTCTTCTTT. Its protein is CALGERGIRLAAQLFF.

This clone was detected a few times. The protein that TCRdb holds for this DNA derives from a much larger clone and differs from the translated DNA at residue 15, which likely indicates a read error; the protein shown here is translated from the DNA. The chain carries TRDV2 and TRDJ3; TRDD3 agrees at 7 bases. TCRdb carries no J gene annotation; the J gene was assigned here by matching the DNA with germline. The CDR3 totals 21 residues. The germline V gene has CDR1 GEAIGNYY and CDR2 EKD. The CDR3 DNA sequence: TGTGCCTGTGACACCTCCATGGGCACTGGGGTCGGCCCCTGGGGCACCCGACAGATGTTTTTC. Translation gives CACDTSMGTGVGPWGTRQMFF.

In its sample, this clone was seen a few times. This clone may be a read error of a much larger clone one base away. The chain recombines TRAV29/DV5 with TRDJ1, with 11 bases that match TRDD3. No J gene is reported in TCRdb; it was inferred here by comparing the DNA with germline. Germline V lookup: CDR1 NSMFDY, CDR2 ISSIKDK. CDR3 size: 21 residues. The CDR3, as DNA: TGTGCAGCAAGCTATATCCTTTACTGGGGGATAGAAAACCCGTACACTGATAAACTCATCTTT. Its protein product is CAASYILYWGIENPYTDKLIF.

A remark on this clone: A read error is likely here: a far larger clone is one base away. Other DNA sequences in the same sample also yield this CDR3. The gene calls are TRDV2 and TRDJ1; 8 nucleotides match TRDD3. Here the J gene came from matching the DNA to germline, since TCRdb omits it. Germline loops: CDR1 GEAIGNYY, CDR2 EKD. The CDR3 extends over 14 amino acids. DNA of the CDR3: TGTGCTTGTGACACCGTTGGGGGATCCGATAAACTCATCTTT. This translates into CACDTVGGSDKLIF.

Concerning this clone: This DNA's translation differs at residues 19 and 22 from TCRdb's protein, which comes from a much larger clone; a read error is likely, and the protein shown is translated from the DNA. No J gene was assigned, while the V gene was called as TRDV1; TRDD3 reflects the table's D call only, with no check against the DNA. This CDR3 has 24 residues. From germline, CDR1 is TSWWSYY and CDR2 QGS. This CDR3 is CALGKFLLLPWGTKIPRYADKPIF. The CDR3 DNA reads TGTGCCCTGGGCAAATTCCTACTTCTCCCCTGGGGGACAAAAATCCCGAGGTACGCCGATAAACCCATCTTT.

Comments on this clone: A single base is all that separates this from a far larger clone, so a read error is likely. The same CDR3 also results from other DNA sequences found in this sample. This chain uses TRDV1 with TRDJ1, with D perhaps matching TRDD3 (7 bases). The J gene, absent from TCRdb, was called here by matching the DNA to germline. This CDR3 contains 23 residues. Germline V gene sequence: CDR1 TSWWSYY, CDR2 QGS. The CDR3: CALGLSSPPPTLWGTTLTDKLIF. The CDR3 DNA follows: TGCGCTCTTGGGCTATCGAGCCCCCCTCCTACTCTTTGGGGGACGACCCTCACCGATAAACTCATCTTT.

A remark on this clone: This is likely an artifact of a read error, given a far larger clone one base away. The same CDR3 is also encoded by other DNA sequences in this sample. The chain uses TRDV1 and TRDJ1, with D perhaps assigned TRDD1 or TRDD3 (5 bases each). No J gene is reported in TCRdb; it was inferred here by comparing the DNA with germline. Deletions cut 3 bases from V and 3 bases from J, with 41 bases between. Germline V CDR1 and CDR2: TSWWSYY, QGS. This CDR3 comprises 24 residues. CDR3 in DNA: TGTGCTCTTGGGGACCGACACGCTAATGTTCGAAATTACCGGGGAATATTGCGCGCCGATAAACTCATCTTT. Residues: CALGDRHANVRNYRGILRADKLIF.

This clone has a handful of counts. A read error is likely here: a far larger clone is one base away. Additional DNA sequences in this sample encode the identical CDR3. The V gene call is TRDV1, and the J gene call is absent; the table names TRDD3, a call not compared with the DNA. Germline-derived CDR1 and CDR2 are TSWWSYY and QGS. CDR3 size: 20 residues. CDR3 loop: CALGGFLLSTGGLHPDKLIF. For the CDR3, the DNA is TGTGCTCTTGGGGGTTTTCTTCTAAGTACTGGGGGGCTTCACCCCGATAAACTCATCTTC.

The table lists this clone with many counts. A far larger clone is only one base removed, so a read error is likely. Other DNA sequences of this sample code for an identical CDR3. The CDR3: CAYSPSGEAVGDTSDKLIF. The CDR3 coding sequence is TGTGCTTATAGTCCCAGCGGTGAGGCGGTGGGGGATACGTCTGATAAACTCATCTTT. The chain combines TRAV38-2/DV8 with TRDJ1; TRDD3 matches 11 bases. The CDR3 runs 19 residues. J gave up 5 bases and V 5 bases, and 20 bases lay outside the gene matches. CDR1 TSESDYY and CDR2 QEAYKQQN come from the germline V gene.

In this sample, this clone turned up a few times. A far larger clone lies a single base away; this is likely a read error. In the same sample, other DNA sequences code for this CDR3. V and J are TRDV2 and TRDJ3; the D gene is possibly TRDD3 (5 bases). TCRdb records no J gene; here it was assigned by comparing the DNA to germline. The CDR3 totals 20 residues. Germline assignment: CDR1 GEAIGNYY and CDR2 EKD. The CDR3 sequence is CACDFRAGRYSPWDTRQMFF. For the CDR3, the DNA is TGTGCCTGTGACTTCCGTGCTGGGAGATACTCCCCCTGGGACACTCGACAGATGTTTTTC.

As for this clone: Translating this DNA gives a protein that differs at residue 11 from the TCRdb one, which belongs to a much larger clone; a read error is likely, and the protein shown is this translation. J is TRDJ1 and V is TRDV1; 11 bases match TRDD3. Here the J gene was assigned by germline matching of the DNA, as TCRdb has none. Germline V gene data show CDR1 as TSWWSYY and CDR2 as QGS. The J segment lost 0 bases and the V segment lost 3 bases, leaving 21 bases of the junction unmatched. CDR3 length equals 22 residues. The CDR3 spells CALGDRRMPRCWGIPYTDKLIF. In DNA, the CDR3 is TGTGCTCTTGGGGACAGGCGGATGCCTCGGTGCTGGGGGATACCGTACACCGATAAACTCATCTTT.

Note on this clone: The likely explanation is a read error, given a far larger clone one base away. This same CDR3 is encoded by further DNA sequences in the sample. V is TRDV1 and J is TRDJ1; either TRDD2 or TRDD3 may fit D (8 bases each). The J gene, absent from TCRdb, was called here by matching the DNA to germline. Germline CDR1 TSWWSYY, CDR2 QGS. This CDR3 region has 22 residues. With 0 bases removed from V and 0 bases from J, the gap between germline ends came to 29 bases. This CDR3 reads CALGELLPTPLYWGADTDKLIF. CDR3 sequence (DNA): TGTGCTCTTGGGGAACTACTTCCTACGCCACTGTACTGGGGGGCCGACACCGATAAACTCATCTTT.

In regard to this clone: A far larger clone is a single base away, which makes a read error likely. The sample carries other DNA sequences with the same CDR3. The V and J genes are TRDV3 and TRDJ1, with 10 nucleotides matching TRDD3. No J gene is reported in TCRdb; it was inferred here by comparing the DNA with germline. CDR3 length: 20 amino acids. V dropped 2 bases and J dropped 0; count of bases not matched to a gene: 21. The germline CDR1 and CDR2 sequences are TVYSNPD and GDNSRS (reference sequence). CDR3 bases: TGTGCCTTTTCTAATAGGCCGTACTGGGGGATCAGTCCCAACACCGATAAACTCATCTTT. Translating it yields CAFSNRPYWGISPNTDKLIF.

As to this clone: TCRdb's entry gives the protein of a much larger clone, which mismatches this DNA's translation at residue 12, likely from a read error; the protein reported here is translated from the DNA. V is TRDV1 and J is TRDJ1, with TRDD2 matching over 7 bases. TCRdb carries no J gene annotation; the J gene was assigned here by matching the DNA with germline. Germline V lookup: CDR1 TSWWSYY, CDR2 QGS. The CDR3 covers 24 residues. CDR3 sequence: CALGKFLLLPWWTKIPRYTDKLIF. The CDR3 DNA is TGTGCCCTGGGCAAATTCCTACTTCTCCCCTGGTGGACAAAAATCCCGAGGTACACCGATAAACTCATCTTT.

With respect to this clone: The protein in TCRdb stems from a much larger clone and differs at residue 20 from this DNA's translation, likely a read error; here the protein is translated from the DNA. A V gene of TRDV1 was called, but no J gene was assigned; the DNA was not used to check the table's D call, TRDD3. This CDR3 has 21 amino acids. CDR1 TSWWSYY and CDR2 QGS come from the germline V gene. CDR3 loop: CALGEPFLRGLLHPYTDKLTF. The CDR3 DNA reads TGTGCTCTTGGGGAACCTTTCCTACGTGGTTTGCTGCACCCTTACACCGATAAACTCACCTTT.

This clone showed up many times. The sample carries other DNA sequences with the same CDR3. This sequence joins TRDV1 and TRDJ1; D remains ambiguous. Trimming took 0 bases from V and 7 from J, leaving 18 bases between them. This CDR3 is 16 amino acids long. The germline CDR1 and CDR2 sequences are TSWWSYY and QGS. The CDR3 loop reads CALGELAEMENGKLIF. The CDR3 nucleotides read TGTGCTCTTGGGGAACTAGCGGAGATGGAGAATGGTAAACTCATCTTT.

Many counts were recorded for this clone. Given a far larger clone just one base away, this is likely a sequencing read error. The sample holds other DNA sequences that translate to the same CDR3. The genes are TRDV2 and TRDJ1; tentative D call: TRDD3 (5 bases). CDR1 GEAIGNYY and CDR2 EKD come from the germline V gene. CDR3 length equals 20 residues. CDR3 residues: CACDTLQVGTGGQYTDKLIF. CDR3 nucleotide sequence: TGCGCCTGTGACACCCTCCAGGTGGGTACTGGTGGTCAATACACCGATAAACTCATCTTT.

On this clone: TCRdb assigns this DNA the protein of a much larger clone, which departs from its translation at residue 4; this likely reflects a read error, and the protein shown comes from translating the DNA. This chain uses TRDV1 with TRDJ1; TRDD3 aligns across 10 bases. The CDR3 sequence is 20 residues long. Germline values: CDR1 TSWWSYY, CDR2 QGS. DNA for the CDR3: TGTGCTCTTAGGGAACAATTCCACGTACTGGGGGATTTTGCACATTTGAAACTCATCTTT. Translating it yields CALREQFHVLGDFAHLKLIF.

The table lists this clone with many counts. The chain links TRDV1 to TRDJ1, with 7 bases that match TRDD3. The germline V gene encodes CDR1 TSWWSYY and CDR2 QGS. The ends lost 1 base at V and 0 bases at J; junction bases unmatched: 17. This CDR3 region has 20 residues. CDR3 region: CALGEPRTHLGGLYTDKLIF. The CDR3 DNA reads TGTGCTCTTGGGGAACCCCGAACACACCTGGGGGGACTGTACACCGATAAACTCATCTTT.

Regarding this clone: A far bigger clonotype differs at one base, so this is likely a read error. At the DNA level, this CDR3 is encoded by other sequences in the same sample as well. The J gene was not called, though the V gene is TRDV1; the D call in the table, TRDD3, was not verified against the DNA. Germline V gives CDR1 TSWWSYY, CDR2 QGS. CDR3 length equals 20 residues. CDR3 coding DNA: TGTGCTCTTGGGGAACTAACCAATATCGTTGGGGGATACCACCCCGATAAACTCATCTTC. Residues: CALGELTNIVGGYHPDKLIF.

This clone was counted only a few times. TCRdb has a much larger clone's protein, which differs at residue 8 from the translation of this DNA, likely because of a read error; what is shown is the protein translated from the DNA. V and J are TRDV2 and TRDJ1; TRDD3 aligns across 7 bases. In the absence of a J gene in TCRdb, the DNA was matched to germline to assign it here. The junction had 5 bases not matched to a gene; V was cut back by 1 base and J by 1 base. The CDR3 is made up of 15 amino acids. CDR1 and CDR2 from the germline V gene are GEAIGNYY and EKD. The CDR3 DNA reads TGTGCCTGTGACACGCTGGGGGTGAGCACCGATAAACTCATCTTT. Translated: CACDTLGVSTDKLIF.

A word on this clone: One base separates it from a far larger clone, so it is likely a read error. Other DNA sequences within the sample encode an identical CDR3. The chain joins TRDV3 to TRDJ1; tentatively, D is TRDD2 or TRDD3 (6 bases each). The J gene is not listed in TCRdb, so it was assigned here from a DNA match to germline. Germline V gives CDR1 TVYSNPD, CDR2 GDNSRS (reference sequence). The CDR3 totals 19 residues. V was cut by 3 bases and J by 0 bases, with 29 bases left in between. The CDR3 DNA follows: TGTGCCTTAACCTTCCCCTCCGACTGGGCCTCAACCGACACCGATAAACTCATCTTT. As protein: CALTFPSDWASTDTDKLIF. Variable domain in full (rest from reference TRDV3 and TRDJ1): CDKVTQSSPDQTVASGSEVVLLCTYDTVYSNPDLFWYRIRPDYSFQFVFYGDNSRSEGADFTQGRFSVKHILTQKAFHLVISPVRTEDSATYYCALTFPSDWASTDTDKLIFGKGTRVTVEP.

The table lists this clone with a few counts. The protein given by TCRdb reflects a much larger clone and differs at residue 20 from this DNA's translation, likely from a read error; the protein shown is the DNA's translation. V is TRDV3 and J is TRDJ1, with D possibly matching TRDD2 (6 bases). Germline lookup yields CDR1 TVYSNPD and CDR2 GDNSRS (reference sequence). This CDR3 is built from 21 residues. The CDR3 sequence: CATLKTVILPGWCPYTDKLTF. The CDR3 bases are TGTGCTACGCTCAAAACCGTTATCCTTCCGGGCTGGTGCCCATACACCGATAAACTCACCTTT.

This clone was recorded many times. Given a far larger clone just one base away, this is likely a sequencing read error. Other DNA sequences of this sample code for an identical CDR3. No J gene was named, though the V gene is TRDV1; TRDD3 reflects the table's D call only, with no check against the DNA. Germline CDR1 reads TSWWSYY; CDR2 reads QGS. The CDR3 length is 20 residues. The CDR3 loop is CALGDLSRGRLWTGGCRLIF. The CDR3 nucleotides read TGTGCTCTCGGGGACCTAAGTAGGGGGCGTTTATGGACTGGGGGATGTAGGCTCATCTTT.

This clone was picked up a small number of times. The mismatch at residue 12 between this DNA's translation and the TCRdb protein of a much larger clone likely reflects a read error; the protein shown is translated from the DNA. This chain connects TRDV3 to TRDJ1; 9 positions agree with TRDD3. TCRdb offers no J gene call, so here the DNA was matched to germline to obtain one. In germline, CDR1 is TVYSNPD, CDR2 GDNSRS (reference sequence). CDR3 length: 16 amino acids. CDR3 nucleotide sequence: TGTGCCTCCCCCCCGTTTACTGGGGGACCCACCGGTAAACTCATCTTT. It specifies CASPPFTGGPTGKLIF.